The 32 T cell receptor beta chains in this list originate from one sample, sequenced in a study of post-analysis software for immune sequencing data. Their specific antigens are unknown. Study conclusions and caveats: There were a handful of TRBV segments more frequent in patients than controls, and TRBV5-6, TRBV5-1 and TRBV20-1 were among them.

Included in the TCR beta cDNA libraries were unique molecular identifiers. TCRdb used MiXCR to reprocess the PCR reads, holding one entry per CDR3 protein. The sample lists 750,000 to 950,000 distinct CDR3 sequences, around 50% occurring once. Sequenced material: blood. The receptors were gathered from a girl between 5 and 17 years old with multiple sclerosis.

The chain recombines TRBV29-1 with TRBJ1-2, with D perhaps TRBD1 (6 bases). Germline V lookup: CDR1 SQVTM, CDR2 ANQGSEA. The CDR3 runs 16 residues. Deletions cut 3 bases from V and 3 bases from J, with 20 bases between. The CDR3 protein is CSVDGAGGRADYGYTF. In nucleotides, the CDR3 is TGCAGCGTTGATGGTGCCGGGGGCCGTGCAGACTATGGCTACACCTTC.

Details on this clonotype: Sequence at one end of the junction differs from germline and may be a read error. V and J are TRBV12-3 or TRBV12-4 and TRBJ2-3; 11 bases map to TRBD2. The CDR3 extends over 17 amino acids. In DNA, the CDR3 is TGTGCCAGCAGTTCCCGCACTACTAGCGGGGGATCAGATACGGAGTATTTT. As protein: CASSSRTTSGGSDTEYF.

This clonotype appeared a few times. V and J are TRBV29-1 and TRBJ2-5; possibly TRBD1 for D (5 bases). V was shortened by 4 bases and J by 5 bases, with 8 bases between the two germline ends. The length of the CDR3 is 11 residues. Per germline, CDR1 SQVTM and CDR2 ANQGSEA. The CDR3 DNA is TGCAGCGTTGCAGGGTTGGAGACCCAGTACTTC. Protein: CSVAGLETQYF.

This clonotype was counted once. The rearrangement joins TRBV29-1 to TRBJ1-1; D is unresolved. CDR3 size: 13 residues. Germline lookup yields CDR1 SQVTM and CDR2 ANQGSEA. Trimming removed 3 bases at V and 1 base at J, with 9 bases between. The CDR3 loop is CSVDSRANTEAFF. As DNA, the CDR3 is TGCAGCGTTGATTCACGGGCGAACACTGAAGCTTTCTTT.

This rearrangement joins TRBV7-9 to TRBJ2-1; 9 bases are a match to TRBD2. The CDR3 consists of 15 residues. Germline V gene sequence: CDR1 SEHNR, CDR2 FQNEAQ (reference sequence). V shed 4 bases and J 2 bases; nucleotides not matched to a gene: 3. The CDR3 loop is CASSWSGGTYNEQFF. CDR3 DNA sequence: TGTGCCAGCAGCTGGAGCGGGGGGACCTACAATGAGCAGTTCTTC.

This clonotype was counted between two and nine times. This sequence joins TRBV28 and TRBJ2-1; 8 bases agree with TRBD1. V was clipped by 3 bases and J by 4 bases; unmatched bases: 5. CDR3 length: 15 amino acids. Looked up from germline, CDR1 is MDHEN and CDR2 is SYDVKM. CDR3 residues: CASSFGTGAYNEQFF. The CDR3 DNA sequence: TGTGCCAGCAGTTTTGGGACAGGAGCATACAATGAGCAGTTCTTC.

Note on this clonotype: A much bigger clone sits one base away, suggesting this may be a read error. The V call is TRBV5-1, the J call TRBJ1-2; no clear D gene. The CDR3 runs to 14 residues. Germline V lookup: CDR1 SGHRS, CDR2 YFSETQ. Trimming left V 0 bases short and J 6 bases short, with 12 bases between. The DNA of the CDR3 is TGCGCCAGCAGCTTGGAGAGGGCGCGGGATGGCTACACCTTC. Amino acid sequence: CASSLERARDGYTF.

Only a few counts were recorded for this clonotype. The rearrangement joins TRBV4-2 to TRBJ2-3; TRBD2 might be the D (6 bases). CDR1 and CDR2 (germline): LGHNA, YNFKEQ. The CDR3 sequence is 13 residues long. Trimming left V 11 bases short and J 3 bases short, with 15 bases between. The CDR3 loop is CARRGGGTDTQYF. CDR3 DNA sequence: TGTGCCCGACGGGGAGGCGGTACAGATACGCAGTATTTT.

This chain joins TRBV6-6 and TRBJ2-7; D is unresolved. CDR1 and CDR2 (germline): MNHNY, SVGAGI (reference sequence). Trimming stripped 7 bases from V and 2 bases from J, with 9 bases between. The CDR3 is 12 amino acids. As DNA, the CDR3 is TGTGCCAGCAATGGATCGCCCTACGAGCAGTACTTC. Its translation is CASNGSPYEQYF.

The CDR3 loop is CSATGTGPSNTEAFF. The CDR3 DNA sequence: TGCAGTGCTACCGGGACAGGTCCTTCGAACACTGAAGCTTTCTTT. This chain connects TRBV20-1 to TRBJ1-1; TRBD1 agrees at 8 bases. CDR3 size: 15 residues. J lost 1 base, V lost 4 bases, and 8 bases had no gene match. CDR1 is DFQATT and CDR2 is SNEGSKA in the germline V gene (reference sequence).

In its sample, this clonotype was seen once. The rearrangement links TRBV5-1 to TRBJ2-5; no clear D. Deletions cut 1 base from V and 5 bases from J, with 18 bases between. The CDR3 runs 16 residues. Germline CDR1 reads SGHRS; CDR2 reads YFSETQ. CDR3 DNA sequence: TGCGCCAGCAGCTTGTACGGATCCACTATACGGGAGACCCAGTACTTC. It translates to CASSLYGSTIRETQYF.

This clonotype was seen a few times. The chain couples TRBV20-1 to TRBJ1-2; no definite D call. Trimming pared 6 bases from V and 4 bases from J, leaving 12 bases between. The CDR3 loop spans 12 amino acids. Germline CDR1 DFQATT, CDR2 SNEGSKA (reference sequence). CDR3 residues: CSAEGSPYGYTF. The CDR3 bases are TGCAGTGCCGAGGGCAGCCCCTATGGCTACACCTTC.

This clonotype was counted between two and nine times. V and J are TRBV6-5 and TRBJ2-7, with no clear D. The germline V and J ends were trimmed by 6 bases and 4 bases, with 16 bases remaining between them. Germline V gene sequence: CDR1 MNHEY, CDR2 SVGAGI. The CDR3 extends over 14 amino acids. The CDR3: CASRPERLGYEQYF. In DNA, the CDR3 is TGTGCCAGCAGACCTGAGAGATTGGGGTACGAGCAGTACTTC.

This clonotype has only one observation. The chain recombines TRBV2 with TRBJ2-5, with 9 positions matching TRBD2. CDR1 is SNHLY, CDR2 FYNNEI, per germline. The CDR3 has 14 residues. The V gene end was trimmed by 11 bases and the J gene end by 4 bases; junction bases not matched to a gene: 11. The CDR3: CAGFAGGLRETQYF. In nucleotides, the CDR3 is TGTGCCGGCTTCGCGGGGGGGCTGAGAGAGACCCAGTACTTC.

The chain joins TRBV7-9 to TRBJ1-2; D not resolved. Germline V gives CDR1 SEHNR, CDR2 FQNEAQ (reference sequence). The CDR3 is 12 amino acids. V lost 3 bases, J lost 4 bases, and 6 bases lay in between. CDR3 DNA: TGTGCCAGCAGCTTGAACCTCTATGGCTACACCTTC. Protein: CASSLNLYGYTF.

This clonotype was observed a handful of times. This sequence joins TRBV7-9 and TRBJ2-3, with D tentatively TRBD1 (5 bases). CDR1 is SEHNR, CDR2 FQNEAQ, per germline (reference sequence). The CDR3 extends over 12 amino acids. The ends were cut back, 11 bases at V and 2 bases at J, with 11 bases in the middle. CDR3 amino acids: CAAGYNTDTQYF. DNA for the CDR3: TGTGCCGCAGGGTATAACACAGATACGCAGTATTTT.

This clonotype was detected once. This chain joins TRBV15 and TRBJ1-1, with D hard to call. V was clipped by 5 bases and J by 0 bases, with 22 bases between them. CDR3 length: 18 residues. The germline V gene has CDR1 LNHNV and CDR2 YYDKDF (reference sequence). For the CDR3, the DNA is TGTGCCACCAGCCCTCCGACATCTGCAGTATACATGAACACTGAAGCTTTCTTT. It is translated as CATSPPTSAVYMNTEAFF.

This clonotype has at least ten counts. The genes are TRBV7-2 and TRBJ2-7; D gene ambiguous. Germline-derived CDR1 and CDR2 are SGHTA and FQGNSA. V shed 1 base and J shed 3 bases, with 4 bases lying between them. The CDR3 runs to 12 residues. The CDR3 sequence: CASSLDLYEQYF. The CDR3 DNA reads as TGTGCCAGCAGCTTAGACCTCTACGAGCAGTACTTC.

This chain uses TRBV20-1 with TRBJ1-1; D perhaps matches TRBD1 (6 bases). This CDR3 contains 21 residues. V lost 0 bases, J lost 0 bases, and 29 bases lay in between. CDR1 is DFQATT and CDR2 is SNEGSKA in the germline V gene (reference sequence). This CDR3 is CSARDSQERLKYRDMNTEAFF. Written as DNA, the CDR3 is TGCAGTGCTAGAGACTCCCAGGAACGCTTGAAGTACAGGGACATGAACACTGAAGCTTTCTTT.

The genes are TRBV1 and TRBJ1-2; whether TRBD1, the table's D call, matches the DNA was not checked. TRBV1 is described as a pseudogene. The CDR3 spans 18 residues. The CDR3 DNA sequence: TGCACCAGCAGCCAAGACGTGTCGGCCGGGACAGGGGACTATGGCTACACCTTC. Its protein product is CTSSQDVSAGTGDYGYTF.

The chain has TRBV5-1 and TRBJ2-6; D ambiguous. With 4 bases removed from V and 2 bases from J, the gap between germline ends came to 7 bases. Germline V gene data show CDR1 as SGHRS and CDR2 as YFSETQ. The CDR3 extends over 14 amino acids. The CDR3 protein is CASSNDPGANVLTF. DNA for the CDR3: TGCGCCAGCAGCAATGATCCTGGGGCCAACGTCCTGACTTTC.

This clonotype was counted a few times. This chain's CDR3 is CASRSDTQYF. For the CDR3, the DNA is TGTGCCAGCAGATCAGATACGCAGTATTTT. The chain links TRBV12-3 or TRBV12-4 to TRBJ2-3; no clear D. V was pared by 6 bases and J by 4 bases, with 2 bases between. The CDR3 sequence is 10 residues long.

The V and J genes are TRBV7-9 and TRBJ2-1; weak D call: TRBD2 (6 bases). Germline V lookup: CDR1 SEHNR, CDR2 FQNEAQ (reference sequence). Trimming shortened V by 4 bases and J by 4 bases, and 23 bases separated the two germline ends. The CDR3 has 18 residues. CDR3 DNA sequence: TGTGCCAGCAGCTCCCCGCCTGGGACTGGCGGAAAATACAATGAGCAGTTCTTC. Translated: CASSSPPGTGGKYNEQFF.

V is TRBV5-1 and J is TRBJ2-4, with D maybe TRBD2 (6 bases). The CDR3 consists of 13 residues. Trimming stripped 5 bases from V and 6 bases from J, with 12 bases between. The germline V gene has CDR1 SGHRS and CDR2 YFSETQ. The DNA for the CDR3 is TGCGCCAGCAGTTGGGAGGAGGGAAACATTCAGTACTTC. Translated, it gives CASSWEEGNIQYF.

The chain combines TRBV7-9 with TRBJ2-3, with 9 bases lining up with TRBD2. The length of the CDR3 is 18 residues. Trimming cost V 4 bases and J 3 bases; bases outside gene matches: 14. CDR1 is SEHNR and CDR2 is FQNEAQ in the germline V gene (reference sequence). CDR3 coding DNA: TGTGCCAGCAGCTCCTTCCTTTTAGCGGGGGCGGAGACAGATACGCAGTATTTT. It codes for CASSSFLLAGAETDTQYF.

This clonotype has more than one count but fewer than ten. This chain joins TRBV4-1 and TRBJ1-2; D not certain. Trimming pared 4 bases from V and 4 bases from J, leaving 10 bases between. CDR1 is MGHRA and CDR2 is YSYEKL in the germline V gene. This CDR3 has 13 residues. Here the CDR3 reads CASSPHGGYGYTF. In DNA form, the CDR3 reads TGCGCCAGCAGCCCTCACGGCGGCTATGGCTACACCTTC.

This clonotype turned up a few times. V usage is TRBV20-1 and J usage is TRBJ2-5, with TRBD2 as a possible D gene (5 bases). Germline V gives CDR1 DFQATT, CDR2 SNEGSKA (reference sequence). The V end lost 6 bases, the J end lost 11 bases, and 25 bases lay between the germline ends. There are 14 residues in the CDR3. The CDR3 bases are TGCAGTGCCCGCGGGCTAGCCACCAACAATGAGCAGTACTTC. This translates into CSARGLATNNEQYF.

This clonotype was counted between two and nine times. The V call is TRBV15, the J call TRBJ2-5; the match to TRBD1 covers 12 bases. Judging by the DNA end, TRBJ2-7 fits better; the J call may be wrong. This CDR3 has 15 residues. Germline CDR1 and CDR2: LNHNV and YYDKDF (reference sequence). The CDR3 loop reads CATSTGGTGGNEQYF. The CDR3 DNA follows: TGTGCCACCAGCACAGGCGGGACAGGGGGCAACGAGCAGTACTTC.

The V and J genes are TRBV29-1 and TRBJ2-1; D not certain. This CDR3 contains 11 residues. Between the trimmed V and J ends, which lost 7 bases and 4 bases, there was a span of 8 bases. The V gene's germline CDR1 is SQVTM and CDR2 ANQGSEA. The CDR3 sequence: CSEELYNEQFF. The CDR3 DNA sequence: TGCAGCGAGGAGCTTTACAATGAGCAGTTCTTC.

This chain connects TRBV20-1 to TRBJ2-3; 12 bases match TRBD2. There are 17 residues in the CDR3. V trimming: 6 bases; J trimming: 2 bases; junction bases outside the gene matches: 12. Germline loops: CDR1 DFQATT, CDR2 SNEGSKA (reference sequence). For the CDR3, the DNA is TGCAGTGCAAGGAGGTCTAGCGGGAGGGGTTCCACAGATACGCAGTATTTT. This encodes CSARRSSGRGSTDTQYF.

The V call is TRBV29-1, the J call TRBJ2-5; 10 positions match TRBD2. Germline trimming cut 5 bases from V and 11 bases from J; bases unmatched to any gene: 14. The CDR3 length is 14 residues. The germline gives CDR1 SQVTM, CDR2 ANQGSEA. DNA for the CDR3: TGCAGCGTTTCGACTAGCGGGCCATACAATGAGCAGTACTTC. This translates into CSVSTSGPYNEQYF.

This clonotype was counted only a few times. This chain joins TRBV6-1 and TRBJ1-2; a possible D gene is TRBD1 (6 bases). V lost 8 bases and J lost 3, with 13 bases in between. The CDR3 runs to 13 residues. CDR1 is MNHNS and CDR2 is SASEGT in the germline V gene. The CDR3 sequence: CASRGGPDYGYTF. The CDR3 coding sequence is TGTGCCAGCCGTGGGGGGCCAGACTATGGCTACACCTTC.